This TCR beta chain was sequenced during a study of spatial heterogeneity in lung cancer. Specified time point: sample taken at primary tumor resection. The CDR3 is 16 amino acids. Germline V gene sequence: CDR1 MNHNS, CDR2 SASEGT. Trimming took off 5 bases at V and 0 bases at J, with 15 bases between the two ends. TCR cDNA molecules each carried a unique molecular identifier. TCRdb re-called the 5' RACE reads through MiXCR, storing one row per CDR3 protein. The profile shows 40,000 to 45,000 distinct CDR3 sequences, roughly 13% of them singletons. The TCR originated in a male donor with early-stage non-small cell lung cancer. V is TRBV6-1 and J is TRBJ2-3; D could derive from TRBD1 or TRBD2 (5 bases each). Source: PBMCs, taken at surgery. CDR3 amino acids: CASSNPGTRSTDTQYF. DNA of the CDR3: TGTGCCAGCAGTAATCCCGGGACCCGTAGCACAGATACGCAGTATTTT.